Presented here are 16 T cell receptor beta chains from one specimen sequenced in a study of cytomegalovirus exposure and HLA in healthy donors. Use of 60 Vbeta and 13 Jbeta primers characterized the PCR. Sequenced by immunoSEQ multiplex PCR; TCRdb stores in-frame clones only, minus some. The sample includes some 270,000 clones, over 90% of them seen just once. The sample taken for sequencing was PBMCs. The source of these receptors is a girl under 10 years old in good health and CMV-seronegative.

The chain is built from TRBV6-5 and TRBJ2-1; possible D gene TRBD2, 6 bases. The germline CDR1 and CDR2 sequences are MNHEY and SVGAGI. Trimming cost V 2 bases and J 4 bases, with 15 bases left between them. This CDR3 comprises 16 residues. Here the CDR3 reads CASSYRDSYQYNEQFF. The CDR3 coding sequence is TGTGCCAGCAGTTACCGGGACTCCTACCAATACAATGAGCAGTTCTTC.

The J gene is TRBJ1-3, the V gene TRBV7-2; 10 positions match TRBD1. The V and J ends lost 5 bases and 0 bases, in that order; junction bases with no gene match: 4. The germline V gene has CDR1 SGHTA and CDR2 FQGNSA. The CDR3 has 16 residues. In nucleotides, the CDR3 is TGTGCCAGCAGCCCGGGGACAGGGGTCTCTGGAAACACCATATATTTT. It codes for CASSPGTGVSGNTIYF.

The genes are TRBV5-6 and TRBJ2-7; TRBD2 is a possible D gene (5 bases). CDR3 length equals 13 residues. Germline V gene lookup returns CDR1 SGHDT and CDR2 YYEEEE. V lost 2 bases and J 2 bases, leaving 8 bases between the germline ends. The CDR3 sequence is CASSLGGTYEQYF. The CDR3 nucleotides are TGTGCCAGCAGCTTAGGAGGAACCTACGAGCAGTACTTC.

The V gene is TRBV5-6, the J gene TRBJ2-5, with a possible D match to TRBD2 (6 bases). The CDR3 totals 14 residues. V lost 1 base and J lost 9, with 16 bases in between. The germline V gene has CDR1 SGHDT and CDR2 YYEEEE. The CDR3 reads CASSLTGENEAQYF. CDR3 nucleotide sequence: TGTGCCAGCAGCTTGACGGGAGAGAACGAGGCCCAGTACTTC. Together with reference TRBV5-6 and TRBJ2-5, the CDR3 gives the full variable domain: DAGVTQSPTHLIKTRGQQVTLRCSPKSGHDTVSWYQQALGQGPQFIFQYYEEEERQRGNFPDRFSGHQFPNYSSELNVNALLLGDSALYLCASSLTGENEAQYFGPGTRLLVL.

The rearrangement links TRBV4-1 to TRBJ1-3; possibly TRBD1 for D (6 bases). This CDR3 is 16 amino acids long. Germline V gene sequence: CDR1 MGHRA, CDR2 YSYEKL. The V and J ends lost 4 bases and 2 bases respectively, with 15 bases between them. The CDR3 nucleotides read TGCGCCAGCAGCCCCTGGGCCCCAGGGGCTGGAAACACCATATATTTT. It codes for CASSPWAPGAGNTIYF.

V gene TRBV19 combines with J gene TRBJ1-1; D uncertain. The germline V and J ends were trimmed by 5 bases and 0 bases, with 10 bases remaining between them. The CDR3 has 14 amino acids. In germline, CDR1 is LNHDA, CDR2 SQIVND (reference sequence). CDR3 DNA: TGTGCCAGTAGTTATCAGACAATGAACACTGAAGCTTTCTTT. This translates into CASSYQTMNTEAFF. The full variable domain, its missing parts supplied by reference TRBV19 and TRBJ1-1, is DGGITQSPKYLFRKEGQNVTLSCEQNLNHDAMYWYRQDPGQGLRLIYYSQIVNDFQKGDIAEGYSVSREKKESFPLTVTSAQKNPTAFYLCASSYQTMNTEAFFGQGTRLTVV.

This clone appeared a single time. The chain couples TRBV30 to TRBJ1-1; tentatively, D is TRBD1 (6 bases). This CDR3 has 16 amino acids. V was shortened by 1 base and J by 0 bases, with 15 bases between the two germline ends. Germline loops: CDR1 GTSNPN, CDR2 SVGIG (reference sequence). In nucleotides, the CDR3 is TGTGCCTGGAGTGGAAGAAGGGACACAGTGAACACTGAAGCTTTCTTT. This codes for CAWSGRRDTVNTEAFF. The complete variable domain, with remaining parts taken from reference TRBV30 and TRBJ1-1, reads SQTIHQWPATLVQPVGSPLSLECTVEGTSNPNLYWYRQAAGRGLQLLFYSVGIGQISSEVPQNLSASRPQDRQFILSSKKLLLSDSGFYLCAWSGRRDTVNTEAFFGQGTRLTVV.

CDR3 nucleotide sequence: TGTGCCTGGAGTGTTCCGGGACAGGGGATCGGCGAGCAGTACTTC. It specifies CAWSVPGQGIGEQYF. J is TRBJ2-5 and V is TRBV30; 10 bases map to TRBD1. The DNA end is more similar to TRBJ2-7, so the J call may be wrong. This CDR3 contains 15 residues. Germline V lookup: CDR1 GTSNPN, CDR2 SVGIG (reference sequence).

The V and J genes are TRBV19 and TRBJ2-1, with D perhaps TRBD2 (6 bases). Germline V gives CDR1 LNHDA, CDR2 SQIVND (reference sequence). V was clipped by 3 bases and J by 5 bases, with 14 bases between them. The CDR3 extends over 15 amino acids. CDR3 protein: CASSINGGKDNEQFF. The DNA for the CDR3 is TGTGCCAGTAGTATTAATGGGGGGAAAGACAATGAGCAGTTCTTC.

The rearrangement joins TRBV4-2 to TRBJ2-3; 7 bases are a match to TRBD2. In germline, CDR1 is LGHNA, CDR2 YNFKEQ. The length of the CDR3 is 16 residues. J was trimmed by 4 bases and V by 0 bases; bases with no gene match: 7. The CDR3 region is CASSQEWTRGADTQYF. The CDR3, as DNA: TGTGCCAGCAGCCAAGAATGGACTAGGGGAGCAGATACGCAGTATTTT.

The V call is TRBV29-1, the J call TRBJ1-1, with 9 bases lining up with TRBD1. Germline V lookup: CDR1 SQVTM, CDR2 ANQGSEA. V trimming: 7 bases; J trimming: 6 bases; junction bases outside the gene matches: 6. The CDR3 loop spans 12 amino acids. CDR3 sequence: CSGHRGRSEAFF. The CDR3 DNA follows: TGCAGCGGCCACAGGGGGCGGTCTGAAGCTTTCTTT. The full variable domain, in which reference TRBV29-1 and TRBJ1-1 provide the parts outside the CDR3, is SAVISQKPSRDICQRGTSLTIQCQVDSQVTMMFWYRQQPGQSLTLIATANQGSEATYESGFVIDKFPISRPNLTFSTLTVSNMSPEDSSIYLCSGHRGRSEAFFGQGTRLTVV.

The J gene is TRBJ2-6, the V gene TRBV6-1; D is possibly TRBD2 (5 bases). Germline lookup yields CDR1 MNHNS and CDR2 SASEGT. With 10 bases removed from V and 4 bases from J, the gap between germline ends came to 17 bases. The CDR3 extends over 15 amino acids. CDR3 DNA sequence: TGTGCCATGCGACTCGGGAACTCGGGGGCCAACGTCCTGACTTTC. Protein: CAMRLGNSGANVLTF.

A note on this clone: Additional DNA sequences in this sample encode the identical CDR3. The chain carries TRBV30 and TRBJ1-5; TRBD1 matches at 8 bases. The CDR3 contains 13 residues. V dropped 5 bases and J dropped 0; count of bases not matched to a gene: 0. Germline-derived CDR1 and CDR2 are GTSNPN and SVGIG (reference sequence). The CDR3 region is CAWGQGSNQPQHF. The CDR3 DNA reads TGTGCCTGGGGACAGGGTAGCAATCAGCCCCAGCATTTT.

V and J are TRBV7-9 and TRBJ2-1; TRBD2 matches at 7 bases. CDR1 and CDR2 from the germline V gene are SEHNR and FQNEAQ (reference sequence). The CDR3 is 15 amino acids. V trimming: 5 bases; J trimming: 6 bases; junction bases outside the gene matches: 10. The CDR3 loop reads CASSIGRDYLNEQFF. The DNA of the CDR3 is TGTGCCAGCAGCATCGGCCGGGACTACCTCAATGAGCAGTTCTTC.

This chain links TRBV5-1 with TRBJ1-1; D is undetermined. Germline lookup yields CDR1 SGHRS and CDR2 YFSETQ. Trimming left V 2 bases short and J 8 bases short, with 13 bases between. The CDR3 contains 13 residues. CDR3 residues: CASSFGGPEEAFF. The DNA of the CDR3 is TGCGCCAGCAGCTTCGGAGGGCCTGAAGAAGCTTTCTTT.

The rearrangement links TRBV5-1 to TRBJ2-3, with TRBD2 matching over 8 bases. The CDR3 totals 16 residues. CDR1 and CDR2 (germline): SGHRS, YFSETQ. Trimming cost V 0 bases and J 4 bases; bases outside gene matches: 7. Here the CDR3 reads CASSLALAGFADTQYF. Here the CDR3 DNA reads TGCGCCAGCAGCTTGGCCTTAGCGGGATTCGCAGATACGCAGTATTTT.